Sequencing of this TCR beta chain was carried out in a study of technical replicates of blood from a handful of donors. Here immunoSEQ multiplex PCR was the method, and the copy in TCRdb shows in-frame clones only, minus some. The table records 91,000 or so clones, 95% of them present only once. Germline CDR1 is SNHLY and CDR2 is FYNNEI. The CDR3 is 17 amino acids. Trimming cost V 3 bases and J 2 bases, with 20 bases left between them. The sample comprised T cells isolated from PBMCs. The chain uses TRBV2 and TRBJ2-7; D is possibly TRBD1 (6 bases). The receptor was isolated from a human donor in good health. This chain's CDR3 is CASSDFWRTGSPYEQYF. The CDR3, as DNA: TGTGCCAGCAGTGATTTTTGGAGAACAGGGTCCCCCTACGAGCAGTACTTC.